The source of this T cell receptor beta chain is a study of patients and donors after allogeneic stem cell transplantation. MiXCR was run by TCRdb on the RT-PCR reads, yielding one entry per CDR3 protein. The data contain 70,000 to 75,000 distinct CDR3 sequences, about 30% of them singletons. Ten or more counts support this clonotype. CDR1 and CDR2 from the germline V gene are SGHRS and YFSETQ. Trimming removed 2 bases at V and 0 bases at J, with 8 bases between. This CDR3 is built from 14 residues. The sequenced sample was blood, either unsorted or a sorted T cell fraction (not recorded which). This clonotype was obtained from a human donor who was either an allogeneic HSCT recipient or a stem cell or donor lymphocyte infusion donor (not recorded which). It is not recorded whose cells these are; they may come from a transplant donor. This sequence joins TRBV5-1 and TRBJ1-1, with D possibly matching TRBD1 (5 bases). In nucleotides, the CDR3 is TGCGCCAGCAGCTTTGGGACCCTGAACACTGAAGCTTTCTTT. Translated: CASSFGTLNTEAFF.